This T cell receptor beta chain was retrieved from a study of blood T cell repertoires in COVID-19 (dated by TCRdb to about 2020). Study-level background: The collaborator samples originated in the United States, Italy and Spain and spanned the acute and convalescent phases of COVID-19. Where HLA class I and class II types were available, the types were taken from metadata supplied by the sample provider, not from assay-based typing. The samples were drawn from two sources: the first 160 participants of the ongoing ImmuneRACE study, and 950 to 1,500 subjects contributed by 6 global collaborators. The sample metadata nearly always contained a de-identified subject ID, COVID-19 status, age in years and sex. The repertoires were released in a freely available public database meant as a resource for research on the immune response to SARS-CoV-2. Subjects who had been exposed to COVID-19, were actively infected with it, or had recovered from it provided the deeply sampled blood TCRbeta repertoires that made up the dataset. The material from the prospective study consisted of cDNA or gDNA derived from T cells, B-cell-depleted T cells, or PBMCs.

TCRbeta CDR3 regions were amplified from genomic DNA by means of the immunoSEQ Assay, a bias-controlled multiplex PCR. Processing in the source paper ran as follows. The number of nucleated cells in each sample was estimated by amplification of reference gene primers within the assay. To quantify the absolute abundance of each unique TCRbeta CDR3 rearrangement, sequence reads were collapsed and filtered. For each sample, productive Simpson clonality was calculated as the square root of Simpson's diversity index over productive rearrangements. The source is immuneACCESS, and TCRdb retained only in-frame sequences with V and J called. Part of the clones is not carried over; for the studies checked, unresolved V genes explain less than half of this, and the remainder is unexplained. V and J calls and clone size are those listed in that table; D and trimming were worked out from the DNA. Across this sample there are some 140,000 clones, with approximately 85% seen only once. Of the sample, around 4.1% is held by the ten largest clones.

The collaborating institutions used their own protocols to collect whole blood in K2EDTA tubes. Collaborator samples were shipped for TCRbeta analysis as frozen whole blood, isolated PBMCs, or DNA extracted from either sample type. Paper-wide results and their limitations: How much clinical and demographic metadata was included differed by source and by participant, and the metadata was provided uncurated.

Counted from cysteine to phenylalanine, this CDR3 has 15 amino acids. Of the read, only the CDR3 DNA is kept; its 45 bases are in frame from base 1. Reading the germline V gene (reference sequence) gives CDR1 LNHDA and CDR2 SQIVND. The junction shows trimming of 7 bases on V and 6 bases on J, and the gene matches do not reach 8 bases of it. In the case of this clone: The target of this receptor is not known. Base qualities are not at hand, and no much larger clone is one base apart.

The source material was peripheral blood. The chain is made from TRBV19 and TRBJ1-6, with TRBD1 identical over 8 junction bases. The TCR comes from a human donor in a cohort sampled during active COVID-19. The sequenced DNA is TGTGCCAGTAACTCCCTCAGGGGGCGTAATTCACCCCTCCACTTT. Its amino acids are CASNSLRGRNSPLHF.